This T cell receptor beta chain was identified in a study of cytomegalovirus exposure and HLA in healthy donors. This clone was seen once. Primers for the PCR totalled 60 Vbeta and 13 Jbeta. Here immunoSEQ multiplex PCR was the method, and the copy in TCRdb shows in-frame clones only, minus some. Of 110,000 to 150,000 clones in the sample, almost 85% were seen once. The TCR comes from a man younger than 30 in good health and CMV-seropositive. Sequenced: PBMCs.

The CDR3 nucleotides read TGTGCCAGCACCGTGAACAGGGGGAATTCACCCCTCCACTTT. As protein: CASTVNRGNSPLHF. The chain uses TRBV6-5 and TRBJ1-6; 8 bases map to TRBD1. CDR1 is MNHEY and CDR2 is SVGAGI in the germline V gene. The ends lost 7 bases at V and 7 bases at J; junction bases unmatched: 6. CDR3 length: 14 amino acids.